This entry lists 21 T cell receptor beta chains sequenced from one sample in a study of response to subunit inactivated influenza vaccine. MiXCR, run by TCRdb on the RT-PCR reads, gives a single entry per CDR3 protein. Seen here are hundreds of thousands of distinct CDR3 sequences, less than 20% observed once, and the top ten hold 11%. Here the sequenced sample was PBMCs from blood, taken 5 days after vaccination. These receptors originate from a man aged 45-60 years who received an inactivated influenza vaccine.

The V call is TRBV6-1, the J call TRBJ2-6; D might be TRBD1 or TRBD2, each matching 5 bases. Germline-derived CDR1 and CDR2 are MNHNS and SASEGT. CDR3 size: 17 residues. V was cut by 2 bases and J by 2 bases, with 13 bases left in between. CDR3 sequence (DNA): TGTGCCAGCAGTGAATCGAGGGGAGTCCCTGGGGCCAACGTCCTGACTTTC. It yields the protein CASSESRGVPGANVLTF.

This clonotype has more than one count but fewer than ten. This chain joins TRBV20-1 and TRBJ2-7; TRBD2 matches at 13 bases. After removal of 7 bases from V and 3 bases from J, the junction contained 6 bases not matched to a gene. The CDR3 runs 14 residues. CDR1 DFQATT and CDR2 SNEGSKA come from the germline V gene (reference sequence). In DNA form, the CDR3 reads TGCAGTGTTGACGGGACTAGCGGGAACTACGAGCAGTACTTC. Its protein product is CSVDGTSGNYEQYF.

The rearrangement links TRBV9 to TRBJ2-7; perhaps D is TRBD1 or TRBD2 (5 bases each). With 4 bases removed from V and 5 bases from J, the gap between germline ends came to 22 bases. Germline CDR1 reads SGDLS; CDR2 reads YYNGEE. This CDR3 region has 16 residues. The chain's CDR3 is CASSPGTPIRGDEQYF. The CDR3 DNA follows: TGTGCCAGCAGCCCAGGCACTCCCATTAGGGGAGACGAGCAGTACTTC. Complete variable domain (other parts from reference TRBV9 and TRBJ2-7): DSGVTQTPKHLITATGQRVTLRCSPRSGDLSVYWYQQSLDQGLQFLIQYYNGEERAKGNILERFSAQQFPDLHSELNLSSLELGDSALYFCASSPGTPIRGDEQYFGPGTRLTVT.

The chain links TRBV14 to TRBJ1-1; D is ambiguous. Per germline, CDR1 SGHDN and CDR2 FVKESK. V gave up 0 bases and J gave up 0 bases, with 20 bases separating them. This CDR3 has 19 residues. CDR3 sequence: CASSQDPALGETVNTEAFF. The DNA for the CDR3 is TGTGCCAGCAGCCAAGATCCCGCCCTGGGCGAGACGGTGAACACTGAAGCTTTCTTT.

This clonotype was seen more than once but under ten times. The V and J genes are TRBV7-6 and TRBJ2-1; D remains ambiguous. V gave up 1 base and J gave up 10 bases, with 14 bases separating them. The CDR3 is made up of 14 amino acids. Germline values: CDR1 SGHVS, CDR2 FNYEAQ. CDR3 nucleotide sequence: TGTGCCAGCAGCTTAGAGGTAGATCAACCGGAGCAGTTCTTC. Its translation is CASSLEVDQPEQFF.

The CDR3 bases are TGCAGTGCTAGAGAAGGTCAATATACTGAAGCTTTCTTT. Translation: CSAREGQYTEAFF. The rearrangement links TRBV20-1 to TRBJ1-1; D not resolved. This CDR3 has 13 amino acids. Between the trimmed V and J ends, which lost 0 bases and 5 bases, there was a span of 10 bases. Germline-derived CDR1 and CDR2 are DFQATT and SNEGSKA (reference sequence).

The genes are TRBV15 and TRBJ1-4; a possible D gene is TRBD1 (5 bases). The germline V and J ends were trimmed by 2 bases and 6 bases, with 10 bases remaining between them. Germline CDR1 reads LNHNV; CDR2 reads YYDKDF (reference sequence). This CDR3 has 14 residues. The CDR3 is CATSRRDADEKLFF. CDR3 in DNA: TGTGCCACCAGCAGACGGGACGCGGATGAAAAACTGTTTTTT.

This clonotype was detected only a few times. The V gene is TRBV7-2, the J gene TRBJ1-6; perhaps TRBD1 as D (5 bases). V dropped 0 bases and J dropped 8 bases, with 11 bases sitting between them. In germline, CDR1 is SGHTA, CDR2 FQGNSA. The CDR3 extends over 15 amino acids. The DNA of the CDR3 is TGTGCCAGCAGCTTAGCGAAGGGGTTGGATTCACCCCTCCACTTT. This codes for CASSLAKGLDSPLHF.

V gene TRBV12-3 or TRBV12-4 combines with J gene TRBJ2-3, with D possibly matching TRBD2 (5 bases). V lost 2 bases and J 0 bases, leaving 12 bases between the germline ends. This CDR3 contains 16 residues. The CDR3 nucleotides read TGTGCCAGCAGTTTAAGGCAGCGGTTGAGCACAGATACGCAGTATTTT. It specifies CASSLRQRLSTDTQYF.

The rearrangement uses TRBV7-3 and TRBJ2-3, with a weak D call TRBD1 (6 bases). V dropped 5 bases and J dropped 2 bases, with 11 bases sitting between them. The CDR3 loop spans 14 amino acids. Germline CDR1 reads SGHTA; CDR2 reads FQGTGA. The CDR3 is CASSPDRHTDTQYF. DNA for the CDR3: TGTGCCAGCAGCCCGGACAGACACACAGATACGCAGTATTTT.

V and J are TRBV3-1 and TRBJ2-3; 10 bases fit TRBD2. V lost 6 bases, J lost 5 bases, and 11 bases stayed unmatched. The CDR3 extends over 16 amino acids. Germline CDR1 LGHDT, CDR2 YNNKEL (reference sequence). DNA of the CDR3: TGTGCCAGCAGGCGAACCGGGACTAGCGCCGGAGATACGCAGTATTTT. Translating it yields CASRRTGTSAGDTQYF.

The rearrangement joins TRBV15 to TRBJ2-1; maybe TRBD1 (6 bases). Deletions cut 4 bases from V and 4 bases from J, with 11 bases between. The CDR3 length is 14 residues. Germline V gene sequence: CDR1 LNHNV, CDR2 YYDKDF (reference sequence). The chain's CDR3 is CATSIGQLYNEQFF. CDR3 sequence (DNA): TGTGCCACCAGCATTGGACAGTTATACAATGAGCAGTTCTTC.

The chain joins TRBV7-8 to TRBJ1-2; 10 nucleotides line up with TRBD1. Germline V gene data show CDR1 as SGHVS and CDR2 as FQNEAQ. Germline trimming cut 1 base from V and 4 bases from J; bases unmatched to any gene: 12. The CDR3 length is 18 residues. The CDR3 loop is CASSLGSHADRGVYGYTF. The CDR3 DNA sequence: TGTGCCAGCAGCTTAGGAAGTCATGCGGACAGGGGGGTCTATGGCTACACCTTC.

This chain joins TRBV7-2 and TRBJ1-1; possibly TRBD1 for D (5 bases). The CDR3 sequence is 13 residues long. CDR1 and CDR2 from the germline V gene are SGHTA and FQGNSA. The V end was cut by 9 bases, the J end by 5 bases, with 16 bases between. CDR3: CASTRVAVTEAFF. As DNA, the CDR3 is TGTGCCAGTACCAGGGTCGCGGTTACTGAAGCTTTCTTT.

This clonotype was observed a few times. The genes are TRBV4-2 and TRBJ2-2, with TRBD2 identical over 9 bases. Germline CDR1 is LGHNA and CDR2 is YNFKEQ. The CDR3 has 16 residues. V trimming: 7 bases; J trimming: 7 bases; junction bases outside the gene matches: 13. CDR3 protein: CASTRRAGGSVGELFF. Here the CDR3 DNA reads TGTGCCAGCACCCGACGGGCGGGGGGGTCCGTCGGGGAGCTGTTTTTT.

This clonotype was observed a few times. This chain links TRBV10-3 with TRBJ2-5; 11 bases line up with TRBD1. CDR1 is ENHRY and CDR2 is SYGVKD in the germline V gene. Trimming took 6 bases from V and 2 from J; bases not matched to a gene: 5. The CDR3 runs 15 residues. The CDR3 DNA reads TGTGCCATCAGCTGGACAGGGGGCTCACAAGAGACCCAGTACTTC. It codes for CAISWTGGSQETQYF.

V and J are TRBV4-2 and TRBJ2-1; 11 bases fit TRBD2. Germline V CDR1 and CDR2: LGHNA, YNFKEQ. The V and J ends lost 3 bases and 5 bases, in that order; junction bases with no gene match: 6. This CDR3 has 16 residues. This CDR3 is CASSQLAGGPHNEQFF. In DNA form, the CDR3 reads TGTGCCAGCAGCCAGTTAGCGGGGGGGCCCCACAATGAGCAGTTCTTC.

The V gene is TRBV7-2, the J gene TRBJ2-5; no reliable D call. The CDR3 runs to 14 residues. Trimming left V 5 bases short and J 3 bases short, with 13 bases between. Germline CDR1 is SGHTA and CDR2 is FQGNSA. The CDR3 loop is CASSPPRQKETQYF. The CDR3 DNA reads as TGTGCCAGCAGCCCACCTAGGCAAAAAGAGACCCAGTACTTC.

This clonotype was observed a few times. This rearrangement joins TRBV20-1 to TRBJ1-1, with TRBD1 matching over 9 bases. V was pared by 5 bases and J by 0 bases, with 1 base of the junction left unmatched. The CDR3 has 13 residues. The V gene's germline CDR1 is DFQATT and CDR2 SNEGSKA (reference sequence). CDR3 in amino acids: CSARQGVNTEAFF. CDR3 coding DNA: TGCAGTGCTCGACAGGGGGTGAACACTGAAGCTTTCTTT.

Many counts were recorded for this clonotype. J is TRBJ2-1 and V is TRBV29-1; D possibly corresponds to TRBD1 (6 bases). The CDR3 has 14 amino acids. Germline V gene sequence: CDR1 SQVTM, CDR2 ANQGSEA. With 5 bases removed from V and 9 bases from J, the gap between germline ends came to 20 bases. The DNA of the CDR3 is TGCAGCGTTCAACCGTCACAGGGAGTAGGTGAGCAGTTCTTC. It translates to CSVQPSQGVGEQFF.

This clonotype has ten or more counts. V gene TRBV20-1 combines with J gene TRBJ2-7, with D uncertain. Trimming pared 3 bases from V and 0 bases from J, leaving 12 bases between. Germline V gives CDR1 DFQATT, CDR2 SNEGSKA (reference sequence). CDR3 length: 14 amino acids. CDR3 protein: CSARLDPYSYEQYF. In nucleotides, the CDR3 is TGCAGTGCTAGGCTTGATCCATACTCCTACGAGCAGTACTTC.